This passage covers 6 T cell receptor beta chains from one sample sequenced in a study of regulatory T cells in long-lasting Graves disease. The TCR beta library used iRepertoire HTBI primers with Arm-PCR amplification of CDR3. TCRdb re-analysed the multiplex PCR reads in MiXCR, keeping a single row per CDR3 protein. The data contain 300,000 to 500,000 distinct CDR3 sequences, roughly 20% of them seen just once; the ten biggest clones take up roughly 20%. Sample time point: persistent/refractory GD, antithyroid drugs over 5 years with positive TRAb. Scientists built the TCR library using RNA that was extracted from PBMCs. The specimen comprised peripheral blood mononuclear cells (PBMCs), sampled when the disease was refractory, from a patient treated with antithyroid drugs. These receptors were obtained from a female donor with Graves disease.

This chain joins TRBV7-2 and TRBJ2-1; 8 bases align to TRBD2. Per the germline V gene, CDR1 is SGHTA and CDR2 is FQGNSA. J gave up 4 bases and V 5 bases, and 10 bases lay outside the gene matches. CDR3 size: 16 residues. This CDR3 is CASSPDSGTGYNEQFF. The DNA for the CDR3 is TGTGCCAGCAGCCCTGATAGCGGGACCGGATACAATGAGCAGTTCTTC.

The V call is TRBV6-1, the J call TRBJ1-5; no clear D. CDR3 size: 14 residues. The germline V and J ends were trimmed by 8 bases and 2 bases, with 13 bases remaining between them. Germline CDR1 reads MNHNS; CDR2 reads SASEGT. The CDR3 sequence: CASGFTSRNQPQHF. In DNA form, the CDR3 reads TGTGCCAGCGGCTTCACGAGCCGCAATCAGCCCCAGCATTTT.

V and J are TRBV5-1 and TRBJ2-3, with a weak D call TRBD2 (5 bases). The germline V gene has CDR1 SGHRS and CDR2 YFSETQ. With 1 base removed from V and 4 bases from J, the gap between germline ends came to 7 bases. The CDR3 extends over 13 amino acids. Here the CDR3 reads CASSLLAPDTQYF. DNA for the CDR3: TGCGCCAGCAGCTTGCTAGCCCCAGATACGCAGTATTTT.

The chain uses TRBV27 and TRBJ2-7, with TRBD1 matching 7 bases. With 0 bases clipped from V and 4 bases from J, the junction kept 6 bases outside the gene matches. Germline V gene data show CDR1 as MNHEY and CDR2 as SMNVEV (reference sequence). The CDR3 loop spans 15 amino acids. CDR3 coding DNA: TGTGCCAGCAGTTTATCCGGGGCAGGGGGATACGAGCAGTACTTC. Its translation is CASSLSGAGGYEQYF.

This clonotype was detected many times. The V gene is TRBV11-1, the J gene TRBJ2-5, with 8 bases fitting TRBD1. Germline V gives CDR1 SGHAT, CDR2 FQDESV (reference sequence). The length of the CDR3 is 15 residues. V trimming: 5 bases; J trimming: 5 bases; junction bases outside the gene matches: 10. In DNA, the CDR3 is TGTGCCAGCAGCCTACGGACAGGGACGGGGGAGACCCAGTACTTC. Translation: CASSLRTGTGETQYF. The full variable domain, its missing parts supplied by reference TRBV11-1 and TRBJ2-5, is EAEVAQSPRYKITEKSQAVAFWCDPISGHATLYWYRQILGQGPELLVQFQDESVVDDSQLPKDRFSAERLKGVDSTLKIQPAELGDSAMYLCASSLRTGTGETQYFGPGTRLLVL.

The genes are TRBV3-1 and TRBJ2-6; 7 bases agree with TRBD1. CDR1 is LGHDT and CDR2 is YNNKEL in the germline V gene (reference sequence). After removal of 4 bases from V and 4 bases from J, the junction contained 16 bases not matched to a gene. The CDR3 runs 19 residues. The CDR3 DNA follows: TGTGCCAGCAGCCGCCGGACAGGAAATTTGCTCGGCGGGGCCAACGTCCTGACTTTC. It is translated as CASSRRTGNLLGGANVLTF.